This is a list of T cell receptor beta chains from one sample in a study of cytomegalovirus exposure and HLA in healthy donors. The data were produced by immunoSEQ multiplex PCR, yet TCRdb's version contains in-frame clones alone and is incomplete. Here the sample spans about 170,000 clones, approximately 80% being singletons. The sequencing input was PBMCs. The receptor set was obtained from a female donor in good health and CMV-seronegative. CDR3s include the opening cysteine and the closing phenylalanine or tryptophan. A D gene is named only where the DNA matches it firmly. The size field is filled for only some rows; it gives once, few, many or a size class.

v_call,clone_size,d_call,j_call,cdr3_nt,cdr3_aa
TRBV7-8,once,-,TRBJ2-7,TGTGCCAGCAGCTTAAGTCGGGAGCAGTACTTC,CASSLSREQYF
TRBV7-9,-,TRBD1,TRBJ2-6,TGTGCCAGCAGCTTTAAGGGGGCGTCTAGAGGGGCCAACGGCCTGACTTTC,CASSFKGASRGANGLTF
TRBV19,-,TRBD1,TRBJ2-7,TGTGCCAGTAGTACGACCGGGACAGGGGTCGAGCAGCACTTC,CASSTTGTGVEQHF
TRBV7-3,few,TRBD2,TRBJ2-7,TGTGCCAGCAGCTTACGGACTAGCGGGAGTAACGAGCAGTACTTC,CASSLRTSGSNEQYF
TRBV5-1,-,-,TRBJ1-2,TGCGCCAGCAGCCGCGGGGGGGCCGAGAATAGCTACACCTTC,CASSRGGAENSYTF
TRBV30,-,-,TRBJ2-7,TGTGCCTGGAGCCGGGACTTGAGCTACGAGCAGTACTTC,CAWSRDLSYEQYF
TRBV7-2,few,-,TRBJ2-5,TGTGCCAGCAGCGGGGGGAGGGAGACCCAGTACTTC,CASSGGRETQYF
TRBV9,-,TRBD2,TRBJ2-3,TGTGCCAGCAGTGTCCAGGGAGGGAGTCGCACAGATACGCAGTATTTT,CASSVQGGSRTDTQYF
TRBV11-2,-,-,TRBJ1-5,TGTGCCAGCAGCTTGAGTAGCAATCAGCCCCAGCATTTT,CASSLSSNQPQHF
TRBV9,-,-,TRBJ2-2,TGTGCCAGCAGCAGGACAACGAACACCGGGGAGCTGTTTTTT,CASSRTTNTGELFF
TRBV19,-,-,TRBJ2-4,TGTGCCAGTAGTACAGGGGTTGGTAACATTCAGTACTTC,CASSTGVGNIQYF
TRBV30,few,TRBD1,TRBJ1-1,TGTGCCTGGAGGGATAGACAGTACTCCAGGGGGACTGAAGCTTTCTTT,CAWRDRQYSRGTEAFF
TRBV5-8,-,-,TRBJ2-7,TGTGCCAGCAGTTTGCATAGGGGGACCGAGTCCTACGAGCAGTACTTC,CASSLHRGTESYEQYF
TRBV4-3,once,-,TRBJ2-1,TGCGCCAGCAGCCAAGATCTAGGCGGGTCCGCCTACAATGAGCAGTTCTTC,CASSQDLGGSAYNEQFF
TRBV5-1,-,-,TRBJ1-2,TGCGCCAGCAGCTTGGAAGGGGCATCCTATGGCTACACCTTC,CASSLEGASYGYTF
TRBV28,few,-,TRBJ1-2,TGTGCCAGCAGTTTACGGGGATATGGCTACACCTTC,CASSLRGYGYTF
TRBV30,-,TRBD1,TRBJ1-5,TGTGCCTGGACCCCGGGACAGGACCGACCCCAGCATTTT,CAWTPGQDRPQHF
TRBV5-1,-,-,TRBJ2-5,TGCGCCAGCAGCTTGGCTACGTCCCAAGAGACCCAGTACTTC,CASSLATSQETQYF
TRBV29-1,-,-,TRBJ1-2,TGCAGCGTTGATGTGTCCGGGGTGAGCTATGGCTACACCTTC,CSVDVSGVSYGYTF
TRBV9,-,-,TRBJ1-5,TGTGCCAGCAGCGTAGATCACAATCAGCCCCAGCATTTT,CASSVDHNQPQHF
TRBV2,-,-,TRBJ2-7,TGTGCCAGCAGGTTCGGTCGAGGAGAATCGGGCGAGCAGTACTTC,CASRFGRGESGEQYF
TRBV28,-,TRBD1,TRBJ1-5,TGTGCCAGCAGTTTATTAGACAGGGGTAAGGATCAGCCCCAGCATTTT,CASSLLDRGKDQPQHF